This TCR beta chain was sequenced during a study of beta chain features in type 1 diabetes. The study's findings and limits: The VDJ junctions of type 1 diabetes patients carried fewer insertions and more deletions. Patients showed naive, central memory and Treg TCRB repertoires that appeared more similar than those of healthy donors.

Germline V gives CDR1 KGHSH, CDR2 LQKENI. The CDR3 length is 19 residues. V lost 0 bases and J 6 bases, leaving 26 bases between the germline ends. Sequencing targeted expressed TCRB transcripts, as all isolated RNA had been reverse transcribed. Repertoires were generated with immunoSEQ multiplex PCR, while TCRdb's copy carries only in-frame clones and drops some. The sample comprises over 700,000 clones, about 17% of which are singletons, and 0.023% rests with the top ten. This clone appeared a few times. Its specificity is unknown. Sequencing was carried out using naive CD4+ T cells from blood. This clonotype was obtained from a woman aged 18-29 years in good health. This chain connects TRBV18 to TRBJ1-2, with a possible D match to TRBD1 (5 bases). The CDR3 nucleotides are TGTGCCAGCTCACCACCGATCGGGCGGGGCTCGCCAAGACCCCATGGCTACACCTTC. Encoded protein: CASSPPIGRGSPRPHGYTF.